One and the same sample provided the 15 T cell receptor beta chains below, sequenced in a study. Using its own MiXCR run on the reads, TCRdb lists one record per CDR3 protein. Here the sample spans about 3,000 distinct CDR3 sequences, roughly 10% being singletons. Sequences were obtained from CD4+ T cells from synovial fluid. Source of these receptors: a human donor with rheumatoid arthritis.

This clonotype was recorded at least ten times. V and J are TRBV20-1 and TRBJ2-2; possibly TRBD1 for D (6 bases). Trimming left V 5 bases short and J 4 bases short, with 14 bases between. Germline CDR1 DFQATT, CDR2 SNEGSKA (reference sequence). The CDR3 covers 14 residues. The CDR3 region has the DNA TGCAGTGCTTTGGGGCAGGGGCGCACCGGGGAGCTGTTTTTT. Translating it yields CSALGQGRTGELFF.

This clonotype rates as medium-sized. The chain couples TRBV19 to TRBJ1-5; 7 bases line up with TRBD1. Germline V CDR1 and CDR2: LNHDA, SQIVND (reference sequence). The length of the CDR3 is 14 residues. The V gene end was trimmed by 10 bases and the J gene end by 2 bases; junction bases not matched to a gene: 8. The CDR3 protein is CATDPGQGNQPQHF. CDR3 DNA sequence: TGTGCCACTGACCCCGGACAGGGCAATCAGCCCCAGCATTTT.

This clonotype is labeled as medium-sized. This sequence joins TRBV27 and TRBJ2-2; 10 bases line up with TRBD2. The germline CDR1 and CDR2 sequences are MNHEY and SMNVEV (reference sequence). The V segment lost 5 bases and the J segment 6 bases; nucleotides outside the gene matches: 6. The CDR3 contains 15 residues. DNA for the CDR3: TGTGCCAGCAGTGTTCTAGCGGGAGTGGCCGGGGAGCTGTTTTTT. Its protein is CASSVLAGVAGELFF.

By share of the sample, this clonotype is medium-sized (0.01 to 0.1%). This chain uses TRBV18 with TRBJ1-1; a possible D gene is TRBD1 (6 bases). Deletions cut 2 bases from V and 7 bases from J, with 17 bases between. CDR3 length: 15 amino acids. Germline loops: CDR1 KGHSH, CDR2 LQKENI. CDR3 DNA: TGTGCCAGCTCACCAACGCAGGGGAAGTTTTTTGAAGCTTTCTTT. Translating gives CASSPTQGKFFEAFF.

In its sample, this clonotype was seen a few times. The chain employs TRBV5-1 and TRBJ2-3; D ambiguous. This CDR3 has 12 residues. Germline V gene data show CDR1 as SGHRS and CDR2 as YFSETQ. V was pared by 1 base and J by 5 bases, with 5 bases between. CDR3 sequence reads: CASSLNGDTQYF. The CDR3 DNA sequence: TGCGCCAGCAGCTTGAACGGAGATACGCAGTATTTT.

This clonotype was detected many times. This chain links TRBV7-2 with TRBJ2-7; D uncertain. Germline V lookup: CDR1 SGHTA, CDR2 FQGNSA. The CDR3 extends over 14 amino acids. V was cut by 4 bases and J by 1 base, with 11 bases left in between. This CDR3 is CASSSSQASYEQYF. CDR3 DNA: TGTGCCAGCAGCTCATCCCAGGCATCCTACGAGCAGTACTTC.

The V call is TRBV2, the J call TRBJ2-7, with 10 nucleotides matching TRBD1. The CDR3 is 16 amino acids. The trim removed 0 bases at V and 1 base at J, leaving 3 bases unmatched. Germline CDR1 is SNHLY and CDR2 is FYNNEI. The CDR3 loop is CASSEAGQGDSYEQYF. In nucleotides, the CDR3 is TGTGCCAGCAGTGAAGCTGGACAGGGGGATTCCTACGAGCAGTACTTC.

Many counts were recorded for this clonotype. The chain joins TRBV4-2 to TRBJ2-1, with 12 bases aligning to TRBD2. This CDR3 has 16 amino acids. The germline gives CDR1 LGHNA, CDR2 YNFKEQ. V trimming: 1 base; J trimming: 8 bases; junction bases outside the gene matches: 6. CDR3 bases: TGTGCCAGCAGCCAAGGGACTAGCGGGACCTTGGATGAGCAGTTCTTC. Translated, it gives CASSQGTSGTLDEQFF.

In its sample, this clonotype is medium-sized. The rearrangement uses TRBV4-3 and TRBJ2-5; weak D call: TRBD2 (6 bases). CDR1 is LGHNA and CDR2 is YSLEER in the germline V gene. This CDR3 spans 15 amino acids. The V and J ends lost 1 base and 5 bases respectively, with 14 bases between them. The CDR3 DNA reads TGCGCCAGCAGCCAAGTTTTCGTCCGGGGGGAGACCCAGTACTTC. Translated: CASSQVFVRGETQYF.

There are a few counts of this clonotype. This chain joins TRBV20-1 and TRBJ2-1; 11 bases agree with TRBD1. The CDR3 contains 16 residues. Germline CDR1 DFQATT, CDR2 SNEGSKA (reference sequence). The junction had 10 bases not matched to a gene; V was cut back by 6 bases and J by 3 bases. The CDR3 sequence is CSAELLGTGGYNEQFF. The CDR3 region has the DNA TGCAGTGCCGAATTACTGGGGACAGGGGGCTACAATGAGCAGTTCTTC.

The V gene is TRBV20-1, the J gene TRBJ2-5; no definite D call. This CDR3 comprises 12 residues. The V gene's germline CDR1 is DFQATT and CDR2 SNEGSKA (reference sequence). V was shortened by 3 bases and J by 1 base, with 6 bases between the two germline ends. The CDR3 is CSASEAQETQYF. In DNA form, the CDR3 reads TGCAGTGCTAGCGAGGCCCAAGAGACCCAGTACTTC.

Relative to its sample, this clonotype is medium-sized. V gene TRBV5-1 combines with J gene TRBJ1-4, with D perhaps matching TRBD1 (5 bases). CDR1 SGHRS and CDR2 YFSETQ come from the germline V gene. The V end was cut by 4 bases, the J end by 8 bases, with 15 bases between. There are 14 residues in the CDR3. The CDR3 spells CASSGGGIGEKLFF. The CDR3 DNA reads TGCGCCAGCAGCGGCGGGGGTATAGGAGAAAAACTGTTTTTT.

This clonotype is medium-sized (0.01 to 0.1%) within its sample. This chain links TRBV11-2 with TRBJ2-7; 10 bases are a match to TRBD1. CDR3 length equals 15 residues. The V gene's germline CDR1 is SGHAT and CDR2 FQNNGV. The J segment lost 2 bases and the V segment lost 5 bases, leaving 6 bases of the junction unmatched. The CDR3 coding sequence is TGTGCCAGCAGCCGCCCAGGGACAGGGGCCTACGAGCAGTACTTC. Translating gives CASSRPGTGAYEQYF.

The CDR3 coding sequence is TGTGCCAGCAGTTACTCGATGGGGTACGAGCAGGAAGTA. It yields the protein CASSYSMGYEQEV. The V and J genes are TRBV6-6 and TRBJ2-7; D call uncertain. Looked up from germline, CDR1 is MNHNY and CDR2 is SVGAGI (reference sequence). This CDR3 spans 13 amino acids.

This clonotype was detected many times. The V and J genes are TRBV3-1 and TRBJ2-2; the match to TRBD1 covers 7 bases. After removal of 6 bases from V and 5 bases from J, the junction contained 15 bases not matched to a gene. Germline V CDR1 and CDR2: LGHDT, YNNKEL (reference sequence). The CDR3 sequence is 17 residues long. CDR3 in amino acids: CASRESPGTVGTGELFF. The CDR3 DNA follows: TGTGCCAGCAGAGAGAGTCCCGGGACAGTAGGAACCGGGGAGCTGTTTTTT.